The 25 T cell receptor beta chains reported below all come from one sample, sequenced in a study of blood T cell repertoires in COVID-19. The protocol was immunoSEQ multiplex PCR, while the TCRdb copy is restricted to in-frame clones and leaves out a portion. The data show a few hundred thousand clones, more than 75% seen once. Input material: PBMCs or T cells enriched from blood (not recorded which). All receptors come from a woman in her twenties or thirties who had recovered from COVID-19.

The rearrangement uses TRBV7-6 and TRBJ2-1, with TRBD2 matching 13 bases. The CDR3 loop spans 18 amino acids. V trimming: 2 bases; J trimming: 4 bases; junction bases outside the gene matches: 8. Germline values: CDR1 SGHVS, CDR2 FNYEAQ. This CDR3 is CASSLSPGLAGAYNEQFF. The DNA for the CDR3 is TGTGCCAGCAGCTTAAGCCCTGGACTAGCGGGGGCGTACAATGAGCAGTTCTTC.

The chain carries TRBV4-1 and TRBJ1-1; D unclear. The germline V gene encodes CDR1 MGHRA and CDR2 YSYEKL. This CDR3 comprises 14 residues. Trimming took off 2 bases at V and 3 bases at J, with 10 bases between the two ends. Here the CDR3 DNA reads TGCGCCAGCAGCCAATTTCCCCGGGACACTGAAGCTTTCTTT. Translating gives CASSQFPRDTEAFF.

The rearrangement links TRBV7-9 to TRBJ1-1; D not certain. Trimming pared 3 bases from V and 1 base from J, leaving 9 bases between. The CDR3 runs to 14 residues. The V gene's germline CDR1 is SEHNR and CDR2 FQNEAQ (reference sequence). The CDR3 region is CASSFATGNTEAFF. The CDR3 DNA reads as TGTGCCAGCAGCTTCGCGACGGGGAACACTGAAGCTTTCTTT.

V gene TRBV5-5 combines with J gene TRBJ1-4; 7 bases line up with TRBD1. Germline loops: CDR1 SGHKS, CDR2 YYEKEE (reference sequence). The CDR3 runs to 17 residues. V shed 4 bases, J shed 0 bases, and the junction held 9 bases outside the gene matches. DNA for the CDR3: TGTGCCAGCAGCCAGGGACAGCCCTTTGCAACTAATGAAAAACTGTTTTTT. Amino acids: CASSQGQPFATNEKLFF.

The chain couples TRBV11-2 to TRBJ1-1; D ambiguous. This CDR3 spans 13 amino acids. Trimming shortened V by 5 bases and J by 1 base, and 8 bases separated the two germline ends. Germline V gene sequence: CDR1 SGHAT, CDR2 FQNNGV. Here the CDR3 reads CASSLGPNTEAFF. The CDR3 coding sequence is TGTGCCAGCAGCCTAGGGCCGAACACTGAAGCTTTCTTT.

This clone showed up just once. The chain carries TRBV5-1 and TRBJ2-5, with D possibly being TRBD2 (5 bases). Trimming pared 1 base from V and 2 bases from J, leaving 15 bases between. The CDR3 runs 16 residues. Germline loops: CDR1 SGHRS, CDR2 YFSETQ. The CDR3 loop is CASSLMPQSGQETQYF. Written as DNA, the CDR3 is TGCGCCAGCAGCTTGATGCCTCAATCGGGGCAAGAGACCCAGTACTTC.

The chain is built from TRBV6-5 and TRBJ2-7; TRBD2 is a possible D gene (5 bases). Germline CDR1 reads MNHEY; CDR2 reads SVGAGI. This CDR3 has 14 amino acids. The ends were cut back, 6 bases at V and 3 bases at J, with 15 bases in the middle. Written as DNA, the CDR3 is TGTGCCAGCAGAGAGACGGGGTTAAGCTACGAGCAGTACTTC. Translating gives CASRETGLSYEQYF.

The gene calls are TRBV3-1 (or the pseudogene TRBV3-2) and TRBJ2-1, with 16 nucleotides matching TRBD2. This CDR3 region has 18 residues. The germline V gene has CDR1 LGHDT and CDR2 YNNKEL (reference sequence). J lost 2 bases, V lost 3 bases, and 4 bases had no gene match. Written as DNA, the CDR3 is TGTGCCAGCAGCCAGGGGACTAGCGGGGGGGCCCCCTACAATGAGCAGTTCTTC. This encodes CASSQGTSGGAPYNEQFF.

The rearrangement joins TRBV3-1 (or the pseudogene TRBV3-2) to TRBJ2-3, with D perhaps TRBD1 (5 bases). CDR1 and CDR2 from the germline V gene are LGHDT and YNNKEL (reference sequence). The CDR3 has 14 residues. Trimming shortened V by 4 bases and J by 1 base, and 9 bases separated the two germline ends. This CDR3 reads CASSRQTGTDTQYF. DNA of the CDR3: TGTGCCAGCAGCCGCCAGACAGGCACAGATACGCAGTATTTT.

In the case of this clone: Different DNA sequences within this sample yield the same CDR3. The V gene is TRBV18, the J gene TRBJ2-7; D might be TRBD1 (6 bases). V was trimmed by 3 bases and J by 4 bases, leaving 13 bases between them. The CDR3 totals 14 residues. Germline lookup yields CDR1 KGHSH and CDR2 LQKENI. Here the CDR3 reads CASSPTPTGYEQYF. CDR3 nucleotide sequence: TGTGCCAGCTCACCCACACCCACAGGGTACGAGCAGTACTTC.

This chain joins TRBV6-5 and TRBJ1-2; 7 bases agree with TRBD1. This CDR3 has 13 residues. J was trimmed by 6 bases and V by 5 bases; bases with no gene match: 6. Germline V CDR1 and CDR2: MNHEY, SVGAGI. CDR3 sequence: CASSTGEHHGYTF. Here the CDR3 DNA reads TGTGCCAGCAGTACAGGGGAACATCATGGCTACACCTTC.

V is TRBV2 and J is TRBJ2-3; maybe TRBD1 (6 bases). The CDR3 is 15 residues long. V lost 0 bases and J 4 bases, leaving 11 bases between the germline ends. Germline lookup yields CDR1 SNHLY and CDR2 FYNNEI. CDR3 DNA: TGTGCCAGCAGTGAAGCGCTCAGGGGCGCAGATACGCAGTATTTT. This codes for CASSEALRGADTQYF.

This clone showed up just once. The J gene is TRBJ2-7, the V gene TRBV7-9; 9 bases map to TRBD2. This CDR3 is 16 amino acids long. Germline loops: CDR1 SEHNR, CDR2 FQNEAQ (reference sequence). Losses at the gene ends were 4 bases for V and 5 bases for J; bases not matched to a gene: 12. The CDR3 sequence is CASSSRAAGGSHEQYF. As DNA, the CDR3 is TGTGCCAGCAGCTCAAGGGCGGCGGGAGGGTCCCACGAGCAGTACTTC. Full variable domain (outside the CDR3, taken from reference TRBV7-9 and TRBJ2-7): DTGVSQNPRHKITKRGQNVTFRCDPISEHNRLYWYRQTLGQGPEFLTYFQNEAQLEKSRLLSDRFSAERPKGSFSTLEIQRTEQGDSAMYLCASSSRAAGGSHEQYFGPGTRLTVT.

Only one count was recorded for this clone. V and J are TRBV7-2 and TRBJ2-7, with D tentatively TRBD2 (6 bases). The germline V and J ends were trimmed by 2 bases and 4 bases, with 15 bases remaining between them. The germline CDR1 and CDR2 sequences are SGHTA and FQGNSA. The CDR3 sequence is 15 residues long. The CDR3 loop reads CASSLLSGNRYEQYF. The CDR3 coding sequence is TGTGCCAGCAGCTTACTTAGCGGAAATAGATACGAGCAGTACTTC.

This clone has just a few counts. The rearrangement uses TRBV5-6 and TRBJ1-2; D is undetermined. This CDR3 region has 13 residues. The V end was cut by 0 bases, the J end by 8 bases, with 11 bases between. The germline V gene has CDR1 SGHDT and CDR2 YYEEEE. As DNA, the CDR3 is TGTGCCAGCAGCTTGGTGCTAGCAGACGGCTACACCTTC. Its protein product is CASSLVLADGYTF.

This chain joins TRBV4-2 and TRBJ2-7; 10 bases map to TRBD2. Trimming took 4 bases from V and 3 from J; bases not matched to a gene: 6. CDR3 length: 15 residues. The V gene's germline CDR1 is LGHNA and CDR2 YNFKEQ. The CDR3 loop reads CASSPLSGGVYEQYF. The CDR3 bases are TGTGCCAGCAGCCCACTAAGCGGGGGGGTCTACGAGCAGTACTTC.

The chain joins TRBV28 to TRBJ1-2, with 10 bases aligning to TRBD1. Trimming removed 4 bases from V and 7 bases from J; junction bases left unmatched: 6. This CDR3 has 14 amino acids. CDR1 is MDHEN, CDR2 SYDVKM, per germline. The CDR3 loop reads CASSSGTGVIGYTF. CDR3 nucleotides: TGTGCCAGCAGTTCAGGGACAGGGGTGATTGGCTACACCTTC.

The chain employs TRBV7-9 and TRBJ1-2; D is unclear. The germline gives CDR1 SEHNR, CDR2 FQNEAQ (reference sequence). V dropped 4 bases and J dropped 4 bases, with 19 bases sitting between them. This CDR3 has 16 residues. The CDR3 DNA reads TGTGCCAGCAGCTCGCCGGGGAGGGAAACGGGCTATGGCTACACCTTC. This translates into CASSSPGRETGYGYTF.

This clone showed up just a few times. J is TRBJ2-2 and V is TRBV12-3 or TRBV12-4; D uncertain. Trimming pared 3 bases from V and 3 bases from J, leaving 2 bases between. This CDR3 is built from 12 residues. The CDR3 nucleotides are TGTGCCAGCAGTTTCTACACCGGGGAGCTGTTTTTT. Its protein product is CASSFYTGELFF.

The V and J genes are TRBV28 and TRBJ1-2, with 10 bases fitting TRBD1. Germline CDR1 is MDHEN and CDR2 is SYDVKM. V lost 5 bases and J lost 2; bases outside the gene matches: 5. The CDR3 has 15 residues. CDR3 sequence: CASSTPGQGNYGYTF. DNA of the CDR3: TGTGCCAGCAGTACCCCGGGACAGGGGAACTATGGCTACACCTTC.

The genes are TRBV7-9 and TRBJ2-7; 13 nucleotides agree with TRBD2. CDR1 and CDR2 from the germline V gene are SEHNR and FQNEAQ (reference sequence). The CDR3 contains 17 residues. Trimming took 5 bases from V and 1 from J; bases not matched to a gene: 8. CDR3 region: CASSLLAGGTLSYEQYF. DNA for the CDR3: TGTGCCAGCAGCCTACTAGCGGGAGGGACCCTTTCCTACGAGCAGTACTTC.

The chain carries TRBV19 and TRBJ1-4; 9 nucleotides match TRBD1. This CDR3 region has 16 residues. Germline values: CDR1 LNHDA, CDR2 SQIVND (reference sequence). Trimming cost V 1 base and J 5 bases; bases outside gene matches: 5. The CDR3 reads CASSIGLDRGNEKLFF. The CDR3 DNA sequence: TGTGCCAGTAGTATAGGACTCGACAGGGGGAATGAAAAACTGTTTTTT.

V is TRBV18 and J is TRBJ2-7; D call uncertain. The CDR3 runs 14 residues. V gave up 0 bases and J gave up 1 base, with 7 bases separating them. Per the germline V gene, CDR1 is KGHSH and CDR2 is LQKENI. CDR3 residues: CASSPPSVSYEQYF. CDR3 in DNA: TGTGCCAGCTCACCACCGTCAGTTTCCTACGAGCAGTACTTC.

The CDR3 here is CASSFVGTGEGYTF. The CDR3 bases are TGTGCCAGCAGCTTCGTCGGGACAGGGGAAGGCTACACCTTC. The chain is built from TRBV7-9 and TRBJ1-2, with 10 bases matching TRBD1. CDR3 length equals 14 residues. Germline V gene data show CDR1 as SEHNR and CDR2 as FQNEAQ (reference sequence). J lost 8 bases, V lost 3 bases, and 6 bases had no gene match.

A single count supports this clone. The rearrangement uses TRBV11-2 and TRBJ2-7; 13 bases are shared with TRBD2. The CDR3 loop spans 18 amino acids. Germline V gene sequence: CDR1 SGHAT, CDR2 FQNNGV. V lost 5 bases, J lost 4 bases, and 14 bases stayed unmatched. The CDR3 DNA follows: TGTGCCAGCAGCGGACTAGCGGGGGCCGGGGAGGGTTCTTACGAGCAGTACTTC. This gives the protein CASSGLAGAGEGSYEQYF.